This is a list of T cell receptor beta chains from one sample in a study of blood T cell repertoires in COVID-19. Clones were sequenced by immunoSEQ multiplex PCR, and TCRdb holds only the in-frame ones, with some missing. Here the sample spans around 220,000 clones, over 80% being singletons. Sequencing used PBMCs or T cells enriched from blood (not recorded which). The receptor set was obtained from a middle-aged woman who had recovered from COVID-19. Each CDR3 is given with its conserved first and last residue. The D gene is left open where the match is weak. Clone size appears in some rows only: once, few, many, or a class for an expanded clone.

TRBV12-3/TRBV12-4	NA	TRBJ2-7	NA	CASSLGSSYEQYF	TGTGCCAGCAGTTTGGGGAGCTCCTACGAGCAGTACTTC
TRBV30	NA	TRBJ1-3	few	CAWSAGQPGNTIYF	TGTGCCTGGAGTGCTGGACAGCCTGGAAACACCATATATTTT
TRBV29-1	TRBD2	TRBJ2-3	NA	CSVGGLAGENTQYF	TGCAGCGTTGGTGGGCTAGCGGGCGAGAATACGCAGTATTTT
TRBV7-2	NA	TRBJ1-1	NA	CASSFAGATEAFF	TGTGCCAGCAGCTTTGCGGGGGCGACTGAAGCTTTCTTT
TRBV7-2	NA	TRBJ1-1	NA	CASSLDRAEGEAFF	TGTGCCAGCAGCTTAGACCGAGCCGAGGGAGAAGCTTTCTTT
TRBV6-5	NA	TRBJ1-2	NA	CASSQGTDYGYTF	TGTGCCAGCAGTCAGGGTACGGACTATGGCTACACCTTC
TRBV24-1	NA	TRBJ1-2	NA	CATSEGGTDYYGYTF	TGTGCCACCAGTGAGGGGGGGACGGACTACTATGGCTACACCTTC
TRBV11-1	NA	TRBJ2-7	NA	CASSAGSPYEQYF	TGTGCCAGCAGCGCCGGGAGCCCCTACGAGCAGTACTTC
TRBV7-2	TRBD2	TRBJ2-3	NA	CASRERLAVNTDTQYF	TGTGCCAGCAGGGAGCGGCTAGCGGTTAACACAGATACGCAGTATTTT
TRBV6-5	NA	TRBJ2-2	NA	CASSYGTTNTGELFF	TGTGCCAGCAGTTACGGGACAACAAACACCGGGGAGCTGTTTTTT
TRBV5-1	NA	TRBJ2-1	NA	CASSLDNYNEQFF	TGCGCCAGCAGCTTAGACAATTACAATGAGCAGTTCTTC
TRBV10-3	NA	TRBJ2-1	once	CAIGQGGNEQFF	TGTGCCATCGGGCAAGGGGGCAATGAGCAGTTCTTC
TRBV19	NA	TRBJ1-4	NA	CASSELGDEKLFF	TGTGCCAGTAGTGAATTAGGGGATGAAAAACTGTTTTTT
TRBV7-2	NA	TRBJ2-7	NA	CASSLRGAGQAYEQYF	TGCGCCAGCAGCTTAAGGGGAGCGGGCCAGGCCTACGAGCAGTACTTC
TRBV9	TRBD2	TRBJ2-1	NA	CASSPPSGSSYNEQFF	TGTGCCAGCAGTCCCCCCAGCGGGAGCTCCTACAATGAGCAGTTCTTC
TRBV24-1	TRBD1	TRBJ1-2	NA	CATSDGTGVYGYTF	TGTGCCACCAGTGATGGGACAGGGGTTTATGGCTACACCTTC
TRBV5-6	NA	TRBJ1-1	NA	CASSLRGEAFF	TGTGCCAGCAGCTTAAGGGGGGAAGCTTTCTTT
TRBV7-9	TRBD2	TRBJ2-1	few	CASSQAGVKYNEQFF	TGTGCCAGCAGCCAAGCGGGAGTCAAATACAATGAGCAGTTCTTC
TRBV6-5	TRBD2	TRBJ2-2	NA	CASSSGRETGELFF	TGTGCCAGTTCTAGCGGGAGGGAGACCGGGGAGCTGTTTTTT
TRBV10-2	TRBD1	TRBJ1-6	NA	CASSAGTVNNSPLHF	TGCGCCAGCAGTGCCGGGACAGTTAATAATTCACCCCTCCACTTT
TRBV2	NA	TRBJ1-5	NA	CASSWTTGRSNQPQHF	TGTGCCAGCAGTTGGACAACGGGCAGGTCGAATCAGCCCCAGCATTTT
TRBV5-4	TRBD1	TRBJ2-2	NA	CASSTRQGDTGELFF	TGTGCCAGCAGCACCAGACAGGGGGACACCGGGGAGCTGTTTTTT
TRBV25-1	TRBD1	TRBJ1-2	once	CASSEQGTPNYGYTF	TGTGCCAGCTCGGAACAGGGGACCCCCAACTATGGCTACACCTTC
TRBV6-5	NA	TRBJ2-1	NA	CASSPSFDSLFRFF	TGTGCCAGCAGTCCCAGCTTCGACAGCCTATTTAGGTTCTTC
TRBV7-9	NA	TRBJ1-1	NA	CASSFALSEAFF	TGTGCCAGCAGCTTCGCCCTGAGTGAAGCTTTCTTT
TRBV2	NA	TRBJ2-7	NA	CASSVGGTYEQYF	TGTGCCAGCAGTGTGGGCGGGACCTACGAGCAGTACTTC
TRBV20-1	NA	TRBJ2-1	NA	CSGQVYNEQFF	TGCAGTGGGCAGGTCTACAATGAGCAGTTCTTC
TRBV9	NA	TRBJ2-2	NA	CASSETWTSGTGELFF	TGTGCCAGCAGCGAGACCTGGACCAGCGGCACCGGGGAGCTGTTTTTT
TRBV28	TRBD1	TRBJ1-4	few	CASSTRQGTNEKLFF	TGTGCCAGCAGCACCAGACAGGGCACTAATGAAAAACTGTTTTTT
TRBV7-2	TRBD1	TRBJ1-2	few	CASSLSNAGGYGYTF	TGTGCCAGCAGCTTGAGTAACGCAGGGGGGTATGGCTACACCTTC
TRBV27	NA	TRBJ1-5	few	CASSTGYSNQPQHF	TGTGCCAGCAGTACGGGTTATAGCAATCAGCCCCAGCATTTT
TRBV4-3	TRBD2	TRBJ2-3	NA	CASSTRPGLDFTDTQYF	TGCGCCAGCAGCACTCGGCCGGGACTAGACTTCACAGATACGCAGTATTTT
TRBV21-1	NA	TRBJ2-5	NA	CASSKLLGGRTPKETQYF	TGTGCCAGCAGCAAACTCCTCGGGGGGCGGACCCCAAAAGAGACCCAGTACTTC
TRBV19	TRBD2	TRBJ2-1	NA	CASSPQGAGVYNEQFF	TGTGCCAGTAGTCCTCAAGGGGCGGGAGTCTACAATGAGCAGTTCTTC
TRBV19	NA	TRBJ1-3	NA	CASSLGGWDGNTIYF	TGTGCCAGTAGTCTCGGGGGATGGGATGGAAACACCATATATTTT
TRBV30	NA	TRBJ2-5	NA	CAWSRLGAWETQYF	TGTGCCTGGAGTAGGCTAGGAGCGTGGGAGACCCAGTACTTC
TRBV28	TRBD1	TRBJ1-2	NA	CASSSDRGIYGYTF	TGTGCCAGCAGTTCGGACAGGGGCATCTATGGCTACACCTTC
TRBV5-8	NA	TRBJ1-5	NA	CASSSGQHSNQPQHF	TGTGCCAGCAGTTCGGGACAACATAGCAATCAGCCCCAGCATTTT
TRBV5-1	TRBD2	TRBJ2-1	once	CASSLEGLAGVVGEQFF	TGCGCCAGCAGCTTGGAGGGACTAGCGGGAGTGGTCGGCGAGCAGTTCTTC
TRBV11-3	TRBD1	TRBJ2-1	NA	CASSRRETGGNNEQFF	TGTGCCAGCAGCCGCCGTGAGACAGGGGGAAACAATGAGCAGTTCTTC